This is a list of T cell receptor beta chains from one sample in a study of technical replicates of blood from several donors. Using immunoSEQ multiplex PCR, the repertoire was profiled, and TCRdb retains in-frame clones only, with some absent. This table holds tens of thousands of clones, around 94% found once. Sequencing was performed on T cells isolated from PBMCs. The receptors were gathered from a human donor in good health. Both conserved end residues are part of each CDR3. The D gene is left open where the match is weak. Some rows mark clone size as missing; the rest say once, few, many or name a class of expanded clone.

DNA: TGTGCCAGCAGTTTGGCCCAGGGGGCCTTGGAGACCCAGTACTTC
CDR3: CASSLAQGALETQYF
D: TRBD1
J: TRBJ2-5
size: .
length: 15
V: TRBV28

DNA: TGTGCCAGCAGCCCCGGGACTAGCCGCCACGAGCAGTACTTC
CDR3: CASSPGTSRHEQYF
D: TRBD2
J: TRBJ2-7
size: .
length: 14
V: TRBV4-2

DNA: TGTGCCAGCAGCTTAGTTTACGGGGGCGAGCAGTACTTC
CDR3: CASSLVYGGEQYF
D: .
J: TRBJ2-7
size: .
length: 13
V: TRBV11-2

DNA: TGCGCCAGCTCGGGACTAGCGGGAGTCAGCACCGGGGAGCTGTTTTTT
CDR3: CASSGLAGVSTGELFF
D: TRBD2
J: TRBJ2-2
size: .
length: 16
V: TRBV4-1

DNA: TGTGCCAGCAGCGCTCTACTAGCGTACACAGATACGCAGTATTTT
CDR3: CASSALLAYTDTQYF
D: TRBD2
J: TRBJ2-3
size: .
length: 15
V: TRBV9

DNA: TGTGCCTGGAGTGTGCGACAGGCCCCTAATACGCAGTATTTT
CDR3: CAWSVRQAPNTQYF
D: .
J: TRBJ2-3
size: .
length: 14
V: TRBV30

DNA: TGCGCCAGCAGTTGGGACAGCCCTAACGATGAGCAGTTCTTC
CDR3: CASSWDSPNDEQFF
D: TRBD1
J: TRBJ2-1
size: .
length: 14
V: TRBV5-1

DNA: TGTGCCAGCAGCGACAGGGGAGGGTACGAGCAGTACTTC
CDR3: CASSDRGGYEQYF
D: .
J: TRBJ2-7
size: .
length: 13
V: TRBV7-8

DNA: TGTGCCAGTAGTATAGACGAAGCGGGCTTTACGCAGTATTTT
CDR3: CASSIDEAGFTQYF
D: .
J: TRBJ2-3
size: .
length: 14
V: TRBV19

DNA: TGCGCCAGCAGCTTGGATGCGGTGAACACTGAAGCTTTCTTT
CDR3: CASSLDAVNTEAFF
D: .
J: TRBJ1-1
size: once
length: 14
V: TRBV5-1

DNA: TGTGCCATCAGTGAAACAGGGGCCTTCTACGAGCAGTACTTC
CDR3: CAISETGAFYEQYF
D: TRBD1
J: TRBJ2-7
size: .
length: 14
V: TRBV10-3

DNA: TGTGCCAGCAGCCATTTCGGGACTTCGGACACTGAAGCTTTCTTT
CDR3: CASSHFGTSDTEAFF
D: .
J: TRBJ1-1
size: .
length: 15
V: TRBV4-2

DNA: TGTGCCAGCAGCTTAGTCACTAGCGGGAGATTCTACAATGAGCAGTTCTTC
CDR3: CASSLVTSGRFYNEQFF
D: TRBD2
J: TRBJ2-1
size: once
length: 17
V: TRBV11-2

DNA: TGTGCCAGCTCACCACTGGGACAGGACACTGGAAACACCATATATTTT
CDR3: CASSPLGQDTGNTIYF
D: TRBD1
J: TRBJ1-3
size: .
length: 16
V: TRBV18

DNA: TGTGCCAGCAGCGTAGGAGGAGGGGCCCTGCCGGGCGAGCAGTACTTC
CDR3: CASSVGGGALPGEQYF
D: .
J: TRBJ2-7
size: once
length: 16
V: TRBV9

DNA: TGTGCTAGCAGCAACGTCGGAGATGAGCAGTTCTTC
CDR3: CASSNVGDEQFF
D: .
J: TRBJ2-1
size: few
length: 12
V: TRBV7-7

DNA: TGTGCCAGCAGTCCGGGACAGATATTCTCTGGGGCCAACGTCCTGACTTTC
CDR3: CASSPGQIFSGANVLTF
D: .
J: TRBJ2-6
size: .
length: 17
V: TRBV21-1

DNA: TGTGCCAGTAGTTGGGCGAACACTGAAGCTTTCTTT
CDR3: CASSWANTEAFF
D: .
J: TRBJ1-1
size: .
length: 12
V: TRBV19

DNA: TGCGCCAGCAGCTTGCTAGGGGAGGGCAATCAGCCCCAGCATTTT
CDR3: CASSLLGEGNQPQHF
D: .
J: TRBJ1-5
size: .
length: 15
V: TRBV5-1

DNA: TGTGCCTGGGGACTAGCGGGAGGGACAGATACGCAGTATTTT
CDR3: CAWGLAGGTDTQYF
D: TRBD2
J: TRBJ2-3
size: few
length: 14
V: TRBV30